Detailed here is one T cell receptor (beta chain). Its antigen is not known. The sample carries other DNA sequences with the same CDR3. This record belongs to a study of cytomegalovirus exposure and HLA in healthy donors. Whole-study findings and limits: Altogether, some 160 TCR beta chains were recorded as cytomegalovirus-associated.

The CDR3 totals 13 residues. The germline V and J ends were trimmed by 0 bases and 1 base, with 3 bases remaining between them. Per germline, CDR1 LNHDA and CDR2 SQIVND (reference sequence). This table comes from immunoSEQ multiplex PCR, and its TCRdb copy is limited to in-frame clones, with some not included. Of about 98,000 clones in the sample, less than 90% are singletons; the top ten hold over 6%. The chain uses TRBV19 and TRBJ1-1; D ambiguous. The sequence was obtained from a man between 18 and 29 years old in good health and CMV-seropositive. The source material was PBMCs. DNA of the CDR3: TGTGCCAGTAGTATAGACCGGAACACTGAAGCTTTCTTT. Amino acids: CASSIDRNTEAFF. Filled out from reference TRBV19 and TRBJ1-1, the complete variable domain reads DGGITQSPKYLFRKEGQNVTLSCEQNLNHDAMYWYRQDPGQGLRLIYYSQIVNDFQKGDIAEGYSVSREKKESFPLTVTSAQKNPTAFYLCASSIDRNTEAFFGQGTRLTVV.